This T cell receptor beta chain was found in a study of spatial heterogeneity in lung cancer (dated by TCRdb to 2018 to 2020). Concerning the study at large: Beta-chain transcripts were consistently detected in greater numbers than alpha-chain transcripts, which likely reflected higher beta-chain transcript abundance. In the raw uncorrected reads, each unique combination of TCR and UMI appeared more than ten times on average. The study quantitatively compared TCR alpha and beta repertoires across multiple tumor regions, matched nontumor lung and blood in non-small cell lung cancer. Nonsynonymous mutation counts, determined by whole-exome sequencing of tumor tissue, were related to TCR repertoire features. At surgery, 220 tumor regions, around 65 matched nontumor lung samples and 45 to 60 PBMC samples were TCR-sequenced for both alpha and beta chains.

Interpreted using the paper, the time point label stands for: sample taken at primary tumor resection. TCR sequencing used whole RNA extracted from tumor and nontumor lung tissue, or from cryopreserved PBMC samples, without cell sorting. The donors were some 72 patients from the lung TRACERx cohort who had early-stage, untreated non-small cell lung cancer. Patients were selected for TCR sequencing only if sufficient RNA was available from at least two tumor regions. Study-wide findings and limitations: Confirming at a functional level the hypothesis that regional TCRs recognize regional mutations was considered to require additional single-cell paired TCR alpha and beta sequencing. Ubiquitous expanded tumor TCRs were found in blood more often at tumor resection than at routine follow-up.

In the case of this clonotype: It has no known antigen specificity. Per-base qualities were not stored, and no clone one base away is much larger.

The library was made by 5' RACE. The sequencing machine was a NextSeq 500. In the TCR library protocol, a unique molecular identifier was attached to each TCR cDNA molecule so that PCR and sequencing errors could be corrected. Under the source paper's analysis protocol: TCR identification, UMI-based error correction and CDR3 extraction were all carried out with Decombinator tools. TCRs above a frequency of 2 per 1,000, corresponding to the top 1% of the tumor frequency distribution, were defined as expanded. Renyi diversity was calculated using the R vegan package after each repertoire was subsampled 100 times to 5,000 TCRs. CDR3 similarity networks were built from amino acid triplet string-kernel similarity, with CDR3s being connected when pairwise similarity was above 0.82. TCRdb cleaned the public reads at Q25 with fastp, built clones with MiXCR and kept in-frame beta chains. Every entry covers one CDR3 protein and lists the most common genes and DNA from its rows. The V and J calls come from TCRdb's annotation, not from the publication. The sample has 30,000 to 45,000 distinct CDR3 sequences on record, less than 5.5% of them singletons. The ten largest clones represent around 26% of the sample.

At the junction V is shortened by 6 bases and J by 2 bases, with 14 bases in between. The CDR3 contains 15 residues, cysteine and phenylalanine counted. Only the CDR3 DNA stays, 45 bases, in frame from base 1. The sequences come from PBMCs, collected at surgery. The V gene is TRBV12-3 or TRBV12-4 and the J gene is TRBJ2-1; a weak D assignment points to TRBD2 (5 bases agree). This sequence was found in a female donor with early-stage non-small cell lung cancer. The CDR3 reads CASSVEGMAYNEQFF. The sequenced DNA is TGTGCCAGCAGCGTCGAGGGTATGGCCTACAATGAGCAGTTCTTC.